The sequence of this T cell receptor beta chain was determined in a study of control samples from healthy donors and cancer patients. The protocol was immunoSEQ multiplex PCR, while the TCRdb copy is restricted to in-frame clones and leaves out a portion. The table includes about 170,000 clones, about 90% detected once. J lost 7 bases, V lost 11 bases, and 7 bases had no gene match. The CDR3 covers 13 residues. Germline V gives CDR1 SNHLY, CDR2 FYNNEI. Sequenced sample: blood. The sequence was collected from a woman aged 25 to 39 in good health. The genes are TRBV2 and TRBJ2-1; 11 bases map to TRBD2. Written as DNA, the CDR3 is TGTGCCCGTCGGACTAGCGGGCAGAATGAGCAGTTCTTC. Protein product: CARRTSGQNEQFF.